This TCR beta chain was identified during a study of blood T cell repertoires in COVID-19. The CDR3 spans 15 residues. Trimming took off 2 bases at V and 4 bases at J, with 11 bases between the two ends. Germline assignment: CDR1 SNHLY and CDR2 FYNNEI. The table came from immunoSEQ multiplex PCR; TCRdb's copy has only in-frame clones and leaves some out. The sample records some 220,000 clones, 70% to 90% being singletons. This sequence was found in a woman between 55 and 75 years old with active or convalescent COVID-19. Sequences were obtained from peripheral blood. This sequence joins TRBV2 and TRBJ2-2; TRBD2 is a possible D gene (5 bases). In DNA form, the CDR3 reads TGTGCCAGCAGTGAAAGTGGGAGAGTCACCGGGGAGCTGTTTTTT. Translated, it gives CASSESGRVTGELFF. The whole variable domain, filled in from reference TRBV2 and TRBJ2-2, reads EPEVTQTPSHQVTQMGQEVILRCVPISNHLYFYWYRQILGQKVEFLVSFYNNEISEKSEIFDDQFSVERPDGSNFTLKIRSTKLEDSAMYFCASSESGRVTGELFFGEGSRLTVL.